Sequencing of this T cell receptor (beta chain) was carried out in a study of shared clonotypes between healthy human individuals. Findings and limits, study-wide: Genetic and exposure-history diversity was limited by the few donors.

This was a deep-level run. Replicate sorted-subset PCRs were loaded with roughly 200 ng DNA, about 30,000 T cell genomes. Only in-frame clones appear in the TCRdb table, and some are missing; sequencing was by immunoSEQ multiplex PCR. This sample has about 2 million clones, with 85% to 95% found just once. This CDR3 comprises 15 residues. CDR1 is MNHNS and CDR2 is SASEGT in the germline V gene. The J segment lost 5 bases and the V segment lost 8 bases, leaving 7 bases of the junction unmatched. Adults of Caucasian background living in Nashville, Tennessee made up all donors. Of note for this clone: What it binds is unknown.

The TCR comes from a man aged 18-30 years in good health. The chain uses TRBV6-1 and TRBJ1-6, with 9 bases aligning to TRBD1. Sequenced material: naive CD4+ T cells sorted from blood. Stated subset: CD45RA+ positively selected. The CDR3 here is CASLGQGRNNSPLHF. The CDR3 DNA reads as TGTGCCAGCCTGGGACAGGGAAGAAATAATTCACCCCTCCACTTT.